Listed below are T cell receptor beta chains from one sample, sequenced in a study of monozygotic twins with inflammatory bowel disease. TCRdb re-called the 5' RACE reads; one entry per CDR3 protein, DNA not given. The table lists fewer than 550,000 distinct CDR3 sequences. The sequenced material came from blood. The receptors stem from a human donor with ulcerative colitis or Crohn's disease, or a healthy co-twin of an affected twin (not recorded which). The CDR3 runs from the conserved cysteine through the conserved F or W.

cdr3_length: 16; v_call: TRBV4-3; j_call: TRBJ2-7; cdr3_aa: CASSQDLARSGQSTHF
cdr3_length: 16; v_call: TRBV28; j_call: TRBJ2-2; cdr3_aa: CASSYSDSFSGGELFF
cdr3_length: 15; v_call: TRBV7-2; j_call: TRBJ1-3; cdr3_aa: CASSAGQGTGNTIYF
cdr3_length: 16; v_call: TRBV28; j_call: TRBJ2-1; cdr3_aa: CASSSLIAGGYNEQFF
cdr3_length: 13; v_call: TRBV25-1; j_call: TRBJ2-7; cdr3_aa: CASSREDYYEQYF
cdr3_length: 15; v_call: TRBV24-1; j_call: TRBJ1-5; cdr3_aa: CATSQSKGGGQPQHF
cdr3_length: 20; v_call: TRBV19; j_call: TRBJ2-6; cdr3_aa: CASSISGRDWSFSGANVLTF
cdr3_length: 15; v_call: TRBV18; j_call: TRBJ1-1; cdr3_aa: CASSPPDSQRTEAFF
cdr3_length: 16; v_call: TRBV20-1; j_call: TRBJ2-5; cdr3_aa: CSARDANAGIKETQYF
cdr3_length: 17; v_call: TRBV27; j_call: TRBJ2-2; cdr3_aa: CASSLSRLAGNTGELFF
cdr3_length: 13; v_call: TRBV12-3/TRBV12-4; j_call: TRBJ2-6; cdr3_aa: CASSFSGANVLTF
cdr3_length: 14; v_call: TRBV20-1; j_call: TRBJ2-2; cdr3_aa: CSAKSGDRTGELFF
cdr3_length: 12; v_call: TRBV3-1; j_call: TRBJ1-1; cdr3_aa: CATQAGNTEAFF
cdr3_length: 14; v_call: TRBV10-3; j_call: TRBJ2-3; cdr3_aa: CAISDTGSTDTQYF
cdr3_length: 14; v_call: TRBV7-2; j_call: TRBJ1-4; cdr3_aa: CASRPTGGDEKLFF
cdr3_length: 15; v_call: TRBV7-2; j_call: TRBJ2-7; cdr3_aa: CASSPLAGATIEQYF
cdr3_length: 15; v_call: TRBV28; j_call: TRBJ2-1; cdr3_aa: CASSLTGTGIHEQFF
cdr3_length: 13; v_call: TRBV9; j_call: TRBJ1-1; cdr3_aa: CASCRRPNTEAFF
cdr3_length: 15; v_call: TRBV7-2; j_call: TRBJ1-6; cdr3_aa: CASSPRQGGGSPLHF
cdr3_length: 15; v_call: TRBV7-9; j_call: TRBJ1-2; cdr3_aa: CASSLEGTANYGYTF
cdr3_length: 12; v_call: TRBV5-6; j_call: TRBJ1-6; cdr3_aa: CASSTRVSPLHF
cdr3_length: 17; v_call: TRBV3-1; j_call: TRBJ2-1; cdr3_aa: CASSPSTRGPIYNEQFF
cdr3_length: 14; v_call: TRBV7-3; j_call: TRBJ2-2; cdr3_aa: CASSLGTSTGELFF
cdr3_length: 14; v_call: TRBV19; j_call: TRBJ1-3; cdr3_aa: CASRDRSSGNTIYF
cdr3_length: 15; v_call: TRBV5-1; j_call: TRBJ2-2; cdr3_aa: CASSFSRRDTGELFF
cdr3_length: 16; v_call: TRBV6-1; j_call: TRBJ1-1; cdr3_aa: CASTLDRGKTNTEAFF
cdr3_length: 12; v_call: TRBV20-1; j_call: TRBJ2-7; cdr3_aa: CSARRGDYEQYF
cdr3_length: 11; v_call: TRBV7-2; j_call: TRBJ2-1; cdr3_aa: CASSFYNEQFF
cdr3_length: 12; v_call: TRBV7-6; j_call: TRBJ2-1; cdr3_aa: CASSLVNNEQFF
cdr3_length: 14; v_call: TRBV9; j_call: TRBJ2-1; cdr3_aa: CASSASGLYNEQFF
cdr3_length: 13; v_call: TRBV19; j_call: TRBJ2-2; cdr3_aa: CATLTRNTGELFF
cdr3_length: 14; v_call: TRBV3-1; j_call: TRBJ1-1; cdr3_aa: CASSQGRANTEAFF
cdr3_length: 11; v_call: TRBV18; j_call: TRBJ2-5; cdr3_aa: CASSPAASQYF
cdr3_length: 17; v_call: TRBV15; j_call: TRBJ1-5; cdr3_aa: CATSRLQGGSGNQPQHF
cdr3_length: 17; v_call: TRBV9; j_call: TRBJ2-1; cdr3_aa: CASSPTYPGQGNNEQFF
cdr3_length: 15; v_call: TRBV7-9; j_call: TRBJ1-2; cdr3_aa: CASSLAWTGLNGYTF
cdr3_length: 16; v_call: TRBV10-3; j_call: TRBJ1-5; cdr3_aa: CAISTEPRKNNQPQHF
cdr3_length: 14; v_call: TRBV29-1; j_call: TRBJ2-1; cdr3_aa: CSVVSGGILSEQFF
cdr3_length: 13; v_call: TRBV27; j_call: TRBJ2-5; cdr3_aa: CASSRWYQETQYF
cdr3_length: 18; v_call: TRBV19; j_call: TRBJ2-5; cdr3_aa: CASSIGLAGGTYQETQYF
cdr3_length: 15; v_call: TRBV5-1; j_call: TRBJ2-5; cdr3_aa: CASSLEGLARETQYF
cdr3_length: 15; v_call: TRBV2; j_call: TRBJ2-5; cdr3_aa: CASSEVGLARETQYF
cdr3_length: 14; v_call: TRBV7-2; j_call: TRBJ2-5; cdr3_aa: CASSSRVSTQTQYF
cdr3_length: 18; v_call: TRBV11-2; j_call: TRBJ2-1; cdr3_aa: CASSLVRWASGSYNEQFF
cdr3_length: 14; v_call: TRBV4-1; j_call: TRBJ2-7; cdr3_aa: CASSNRDRAYEQYF
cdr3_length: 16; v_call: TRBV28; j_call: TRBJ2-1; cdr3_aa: CASSLRPGAPYNEQFF
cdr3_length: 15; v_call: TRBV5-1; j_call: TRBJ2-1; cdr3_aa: CASGPGPKGYNEQFF
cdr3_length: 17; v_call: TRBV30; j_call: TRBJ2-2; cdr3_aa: CAWRITGTSGGRGELFF
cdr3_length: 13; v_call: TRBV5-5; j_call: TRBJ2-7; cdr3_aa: CASSGTIPYEQYF
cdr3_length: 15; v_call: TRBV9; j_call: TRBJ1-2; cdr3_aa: CASSVDGQGLYGYTF
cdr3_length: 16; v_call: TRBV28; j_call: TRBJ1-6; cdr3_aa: CASSSLGTGANSPLHF
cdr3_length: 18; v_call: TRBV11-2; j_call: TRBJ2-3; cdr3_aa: CASSLVGLAGSSTDTQYF